This T cell receptor (beta chain) was documented in a study of blood T cell repertoires in COVID-19 (TCRdb year 2020). About the study as a whole: The collaborator samples originated in the United States, Italy and Spain and spanned the acute and convalescent phases of COVID-19. The prospective study material was composed of cDNA or gDNA derived from T cells, B-cell-depleted T cells, or PBMCs. The dataset comprised deeply sampled blood TCRbeta repertoires from subjects exposed to, actively infected with, or recovered from COVID-19. A freely available public database, intended as a resource for researchers studying the immune response to SARS-CoV-2, is where the repertoires were released. The samples were drawn from two sources: the first 160 participants of the ongoing ImmuneRACE study, and over 950 subjects contributed by 6 global collaborators. The sample metadata nearly always contained a de-identified subject ID, COVID-19 status, age in years and sex. Where available, HLA class I and class II types were obtained from metadata supplied by the sample provider rather than from assay-based typing. The paper as a whole reports these results and caveats: The amount of clinical and demographic metadata varied by source and participant and was provided uncurated.

From a lookup of the germline V gene (reference sequence), CDR1 and CDR2 are LNHNV and YYDKDF. V drops 0 bases and J drops 7 bases, leaving 7 bases in between. From its cysteine to its phenylalanine, the CDR3 spans 14 amino acids. Of all the DNA, just the CDR3 is kept, 42 bases in frame from base 1. Worth noting for this clone: The target of this receptor is not known. No quality values exist for individual bases; no much larger clone is one base distant.

Each collaborating institution followed its own protocols to collect whole blood in K2EDTA tubes. For TCRbeta analysis, collaborators shipped samples as frozen whole blood, isolated PBMCs, or DNA extracted from either of those sample types. TCRbeta CDR3 regions were amplified from genomic DNA by means of the immunoSEQ Assay, a bias-controlled multiplex PCR. Per the authors' processing: The number of nucleated cells in each sample was estimated by amplification of reference gene primers within the assay. To quantify the absolute abundance of each unique TCRbeta CDR3 rearrangement, sequence reads were collapsed and filtered. For each sample, productive Simpson clonality was calculated by taking the square root of Simpson's diversity index across productive rearrangements. TCRdb took this table from immuneACCESS and kept in-frame rearrangements with V and J called. Such tables lack part of the clones; where checked against another copy, unresolved V genes explain under half of the gap, and the rest is unexplained. The V and J calls and clone size are taken from that table; D and trimming were inferred from the DNA. Recorded for this sample are about 72,000 clones; 91% of them occurred a single time. The ten largest clones add up to around 6.7% of the sample.

This chain joins TRBV15 to TRBJ1-6, and perhaps TRBD1 as D gene, on 6 matching bases. The sequence derives from a human donor in a cohort sampled during active COVID-19. Sequenced material: peripheral blood. Here is the DNA: TGTGCCACCAGCAGAGATAGGGGGAATTCACCCCTCCACTTT. This yields the protein CATSRDRGNSPLHF.